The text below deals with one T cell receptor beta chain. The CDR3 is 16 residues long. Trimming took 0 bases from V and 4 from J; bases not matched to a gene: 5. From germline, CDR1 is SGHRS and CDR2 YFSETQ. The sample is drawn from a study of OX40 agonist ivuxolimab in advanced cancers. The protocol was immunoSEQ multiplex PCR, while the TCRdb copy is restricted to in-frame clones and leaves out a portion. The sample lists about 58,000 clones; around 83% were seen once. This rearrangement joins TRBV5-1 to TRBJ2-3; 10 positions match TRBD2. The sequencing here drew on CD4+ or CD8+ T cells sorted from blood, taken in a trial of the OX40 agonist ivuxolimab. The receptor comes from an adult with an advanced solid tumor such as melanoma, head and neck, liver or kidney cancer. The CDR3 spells CASSLGYTSGADTQYF. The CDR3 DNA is TGCGCCAGCAGCTTGGGTTACACTAGCGGGGCAGATACGCAGTATTTT.